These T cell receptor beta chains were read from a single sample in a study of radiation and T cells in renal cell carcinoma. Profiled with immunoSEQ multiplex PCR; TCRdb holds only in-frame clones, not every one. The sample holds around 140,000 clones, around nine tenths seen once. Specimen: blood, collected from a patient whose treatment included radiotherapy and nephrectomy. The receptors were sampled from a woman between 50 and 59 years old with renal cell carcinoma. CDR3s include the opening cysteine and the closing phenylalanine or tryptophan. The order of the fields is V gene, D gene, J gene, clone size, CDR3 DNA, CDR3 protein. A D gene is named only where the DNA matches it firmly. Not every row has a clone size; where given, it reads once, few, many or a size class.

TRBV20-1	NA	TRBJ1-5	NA	TGCAGTGCTAGCCAGAATCAGCCCCAGCATTTT	CSASQNQPQHF
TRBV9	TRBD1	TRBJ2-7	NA	TGTGCCAGCAGCGTCGGACAGGGGCGGATTTCTCAGCACGAGCAGTACTTC	CASSVGQGRISQHEQYF
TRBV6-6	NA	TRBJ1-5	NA	TGTGCCAGCAGCATAAGGGGGTACAATCAGCCCCAGCATTTT	CASSIRGYNQPQHF
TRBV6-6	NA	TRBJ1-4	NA	TGTGCCAGCAGAACAGGGCCGATGGATGAAAAACTGTTTTTT	CASRTGPMDEKLFF
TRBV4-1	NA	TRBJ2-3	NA	TGCGCCAGCAGGCAGCACCCTAGCACAGATACGCAGTATTTT	CASRQHPSTDTQYF
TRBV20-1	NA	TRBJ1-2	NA	TGCAGTACGACTAACTATGGCTACACCTTC	CSTTNYGYTF
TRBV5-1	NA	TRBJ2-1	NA	TGCGCCAGCAGCTTAGTTTCCACAGTCGACAATGAGCAGTTCTTC	CASSLVSTVDNEQFF
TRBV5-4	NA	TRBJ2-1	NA	TGTGCCAGCAGCTTGAACCTATTCGCGACTGAGAATGAGCAGTTCTTC	CASSLNLFATENEQFF
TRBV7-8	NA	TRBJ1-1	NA	TGTGCCAGCAGCCCCCTTAGGGGAGAGAACACTGAAGCTTTCTTT	CASSPLRGENTEAFF
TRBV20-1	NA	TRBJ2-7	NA	TGCAGTGCTACTTGGCTCTACGAGCAGTACTTC	CSATWLYEQYF
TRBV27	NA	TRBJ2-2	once	TGTGCCAGCAGTTTGCGGGGCGCAATGAGGGAGCTGTTTTTT	CASSLRGAMRELFF
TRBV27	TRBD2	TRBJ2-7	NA	TGTGCCAGCAGTAAACCGGGACTAGCAAGCGAGCAGTACTTC	CASSKPGLASEQYF